Listed below are T cell receptor beta chains from one sample, sequenced in a study of T-cell memory formation after mild COVID-19. From the 5' RACE reads, TCRdb called clonotypes with MiXCR, one entry per CDR3 protein. This repertoire shows 250,000 to 300,000 distinct CDR3 sequences, around 15% found once; its top ten account for more than 20%. The material sequenced was PBMCs or a T cell subset sorted from them (not recorded which). The receptor source for this set is a man between 18 and 35 years old who had mild COVID-19 (a few samples of this study predate the infection). Cell type and time point are not known. Each CDR3 is given with its conserved first and last residue. The order of the fields is J gene, CDR3 length, V gene, D gene, clone size, CDR3 protein, CDR3 DNA. D genes are given only for firm matches. The listing skips clone size in some rows; elsewhere it reads once, few, many or a size class.

TRBJ2-3 | 16 | TRBV12-3/TRBV12-4 | TRBD2 | few | CASSFRLAGRTDTQYF | TGTGCCAGCAGTTTCCGACTAGCGGGTCGCACAGATACGCAGTATTTT
TRBJ2-1 | 12 | TRBV7-9 | NA | NA | CASSLLINEQFF | TGTGCCAGCAGCTTGTTGATCAATGAGCAGTTCTTC
TRBJ2-3 | 14 | TRBV5-1 | NA | many | CASSPGQRPDTQYF | TGCGCCAGCAGCCCCGGGCAGCGGCCAGATACGCAGTATTTT
TRBJ1-5 | 16 | TRBV29-1 | NA | NA | CSVVDRRGYSNQPQHF | TGCAGCGTGGTAGACCGCCGGGGATATAGCAATCAGCCCCAGCATTTT
TRBJ2-1 | 14 | TRBV12-3/TRBV12-4 | NA | few | CASSLRTEYNEQFF | TGTGCCAGCAGTTTGCGGACAGAATACAATGAGCAGTTCTTC
TRBJ2-6 | 14 | TRBV5-1 | NA | NA | CASNDGAGANVLTF | TGCGCCAGCAATGACGGGGCTGGGGCCAACGTCCTGACTTTC
TRBJ2-3 | 14 | TRBV5-1 | TRBD1 | NA | CASRPTGSPDTQYF | TGCGCCAGCAGACCGACAGGGTCCCCAGATACGCAGTATTTT
TRBJ2-2 | 17 | TRBV11-2 | TRBD1 | few | CASSTYRGRANTGELFF | TGTGCCAGCAGCACCTACAGGGGACGCGCTAACACCGGGGAGCTGTTTTTT
TRBJ2-1 | 15 | TRBV7-6 | TRBD2 | few | CASSDTGLADNEQFF | TGTGCCAGCAGCGACACGGGACTAGCGGACAATGAGCAGTTCTTC
TRBJ1-6 | 15 | TRBV12-3/TRBV12-4 | NA | few | CASSLAGRGRSPLHF | TGTGCCAGCAGTTTAGCGGGCAGGGGTAGATCACCCCTCCACTTT
TRBJ2-7 | 13 | TRBV30 | NA | few | CAWTWGGASEQYF | TGTGCCTGGACATGGGGGGGCGCGTCCGAGCAGTACTTC
TRBJ2-6 | 17 | TRBV9 | TRBD1 | NA | CASSADREVAGANVLTF | TGTGCCAGCAGCGCCGACAGGGAAGTGGCCGGGGCCAACGTCCTGACTTTC
TRBJ1-5 | 15 | TRBV7-2 | TRBD1 | NA | CASSYQGAGNQPQHF | TGTGCCAGCAGCTATCAGGGGGCTGGCAATCAGCCCCAGCATTTT
TRBJ2-3 | 15 | TRBV7-8 | TRBD1 | few | CASTIGTGTTDTQYF | TGTGCCAGCACCATCGGGACAGGGACCACAGATACGCAGTATTTT
TRBJ2-3 | 15 | TRBV6-5 | TRBD2 | NA | CASNKASGGRDTQYF | TGTGCCAGCAACAAGGCTAGCGGGGGAAGAGATACGCAGTATTTT
TRBJ2-2 | 15 | TRBV18 | NA | NA | CASSLGTDGTGELFF | TGTGCCAGCTCACTGGGAACGGACGGGACCGGGGAGCTGTTTTTT
TRBJ2-1 | 13 | TRBV7-9 | NA | few | CASSGDGYNEQFF | TGTGCCAGCAGCGGCGACGGCTACAATGAGCAGTTCTTC
TRBJ2-5 | 14 | TRBV6-4 | TRBD1 | few | CASIRDRAVETQYF | TGTGCCAGCATAAGGGACAGGGCAGTTGAGACCCAGTACTTC
TRBJ1-1 | 13 | TRBV15 | NA | NA | CATSPTPNTEAFF | TGTGCCACCAGCCCTACGCCGAACACTGAAGCTTTCTTT
TRBJ1-1 | 14 | TRBV5-1 | NA | few | CASSLRGSSTEAFF | TGCGCCAGCAGCTTGAGGGGTAGTTCCACTGAAGCTTTCTTT
TRBJ1-1 | 13 | TRBV20-1 | NA | NA | CSARDIRTEEAFF | TGCAGTGCTAGAGATATCCGGACGGAGGAAGCTTTCTTT
TRBJ1-2 | 11 | TRBV29-1 | NA | once | CSVRESYGYTF | TGCAGCGTTAGGGAGTCATATGGCTACACCTTC
TRBJ2-1 | 16 | TRBV19 | TRBD2 | NA | CASSRQRGITSNEQFF | TGTGCCAGTAGTCGGCAGCGGGGGATCACTTCCAATGAGCAGTTCTTC
TRBJ2-1 | 13 | TRBV9 | NA | NA | CASSVVGISEQFF | TGTGCCAGCAGCGTAGTCGGTATAAGTGAGCAGTTCTTC
TRBJ2-3 | 14 | TRBV10-3 | NA | NA | CATRGTQGTDTQYF | TGTGCCACCCGGGGCACCCAGGGAACAGATACGCAGTATTTT
TRBJ1-2 | 12 | TRBV20-1 | NA | many | CSASPRGYGYTF | TGCAGTGCTAGTCCCAGGGGCTATGGCTACACCTTC
TRBJ2-7 | 13 | TRBV5-1 | NA | few | CASSDSTTYEQYF | TGCGCCAGTTCCGACAGTACCACCTACGAGCAGTACTTC
TRBJ1-5 | 13 | TRBV29-1 | NA | NA | CSVREGVAQPQHF | TGCAGCGTCAGAGAAGGGGTGGCTCAGCCCCAGCATTTT
TRBJ2-3 | 13 | TRBV12-3/TRBV12-4 | NA | few | CASSFGGEDTQYF | TGTGCCAGCAGTTTTGGGGGTGAGGATACGCAGTATTTT
TRBJ2-5 | 14 | TRBV7-3 | NA | many | CASSPRNGGETQYF | TGTGCCAGCAGCCCTAGGAATGGGGGCGAGACCCAGTACTTC
TRBJ2-2 | 16 | TRBV5-1 | NA | many | CASTPPPYTLPGELFF | TGCGCCAGCACGCCGCCCCCGTACACCCTACCCGGGGAGCTGTTTTTT
TRBJ1-4 | 17 | TRBV4-3 | NA | few | CASSPVWWDATNEKLFF | TGCGCCAGCAGCCCAGTGTGGTGGGATGCAACTAATGAAAAACTGTTTTTT
TRBJ2-1 | 13 | TRBV27 | TRBD2 | few | CASSGTSVNEQFF | TGTGCCAGCAGCGGGACTAGTGTAAATGAGCAGTTCTTC
TRBJ2-1 | 16 | TRBV5-1 | TRBD1 | many | CASSLDLPGQGNEQFF | TGCGCCAGCAGCTTGGATTTACCGGGACAGGGAAATGAGCAGTTCTTC